This record concerns one T cell receptor beta chain sequence. Antigen: not known. Germline CDR1 is SGHDT and CDR2 is YYEEEE. This CDR3 has 13 residues. The ends were cut back, 0 bases at V and 5 bases at J, with 8 bases in the middle. This record comes from a study of T cells after posttransplantation cyclophosphamide. Study results and limitations: Donor-recipient repertoire similarity was low at 1-2 months, rising over year one. Recipient CMV seropositivity and CMV reactivation strongly tracked TRB clonality. Tissue-infiltrating T cells from skin or gut overlapped little with blood T cells.

Sequenced by immunoSEQ multiplex PCR; TCRdb stores in-frame clones only, minus some. The data show under 4,000 clones, with none appearing a single time. Cyclophosphamide on days +3 and +4 followed busulfan-fludarabine conditioning and a marrow graft. The material sequenced was PBMCs, taken 84 days after allogeneic stem cell transplant with posttransplant cyclophosphamide. This chain connects TRBV5-6 to TRBJ1-2, with D possibly TRBD1 on 6 matching bases. This sequence originates from a female patient aged 40-49 years who received an allogeneic stem cell transplant from a related donor, was CMV-positive, and had no GVHD. Some T cells here may be from the graft donor. This chain's CDR3 is CASSLGQEYGYTF. CDR3 sequence (DNA): TGTGCCAGCAGCTTGGGACAGGAATATGGCTACACCTTC.